This TCR beta chain was captured by sequencing in a study of T-cell reconstitution after alpha-beta-depleted transplantation in children. This clonotype was found a few times. Its specificity is not known. The library targeted TCRbeta and was prepared with unique molecular identifiers. In TCRdb, the PCR reads were re-called with MiXCR into one record per CDR3 protein. The sample carries approximately 490,000 distinct CDR3 sequences, over 9.5% recorded once. CDR1 and CDR2 (germline): DFQATT, SNEGSKA (reference sequence). The V segment lost 1 base and the J segment 0 bases; nucleotides outside the gene matches: 16. The CDR3 spans 21 residues. Study-level results: T-cell numbers and diversity one year post-transplant derived largely from freshly generated T cells. Recipient T cells and thymic progenitors that survived gave rise to the high TCRbeta diversity observed at day 60 in some patients.

The chain recombines TRBV20-1 with TRBJ2-3; 13 bases fit TRBD2. The material was PBMCs, obtained before TCRalphabeta/CD19-depleted stem cell transplant. The clonotype was recovered from a child aged 2-15 years with inherited bone marrow failure, due to receive a stem cell transplant. The CDR3 is CSARGRGTSGIAPYSTDTQYF. For the CDR3, the DNA is TGCAGTGCTAGAGGAAGGGGGACTAGCGGGATAGCTCCTTATAGCACAGATACGCAGTATTTT.